A single sample is the source of the 30 T cell receptor beta chains below, sequenced in a study of shared clonotypes between healthy human individuals. Assay used: immunoSEQ multiplex PCR; TCRdb lists only in-frame clones, some missing. The data contain over 700,000 clones, 55% to 80% of them seen just once; the ten biggest clones take up approximately 1.8%. The sequencing input was memory CD4+ T cells sorted from blood. The sample's subset: CD45RA-negative fraction. The source of these receptors is a woman aged 25 to 39 in good health.

The V and J genes are TRBV9 and TRBJ2-1, with 14 bases fitting TRBD2. V lost 4 bases to trimming and J lost 4 bases; unmatched junction nucleotides: 7. CDR3 length: 17 residues. Germline values: CDR1 SGDLS, CDR2 YYNGEE. The CDR3 DNA is TGTGCCAGCAGCTCTAGGCGGACTAGCGGGAGGTACAATGAGCAGTTCTTC. Protein: CASSSRRTSGRYNEQFF.

This clone was counted once. This rearrangement joins TRBV7-8 to TRBJ2-2; D is unclear. Between the trimmed V and J ends, which lost 0 bases and 3 bases, there was a span of 14 bases. Germline CDR1 SGHVS, CDR2 FQNEAQ. CDR3 size: 17 residues. As DNA, the CDR3 is TGTGCCAGCAGCTTAGCCTTGATACAATGGGACACCGGGGAGCTGTTTTTT. Amino acids: CASSLALIQWDTGELFF.

This clone was seen a few times. This sequence joins TRBV27 and TRBJ2-1, with TRBD1 matching over 9 bases. V trimming: 1 base; J trimming: 7 bases; junction bases outside the gene matches: 5. CDR3 size: 15 residues. Germline V gives CDR1 MNHEY, CDR2 SMNVEV (reference sequence). The CDR3 DNA reads TGTGCCAGCAGTTTATTGGGACAGGGTAAGAATGAGCAGTTCTTC. Translating gives CASSLLGQGKNEQFF.

The table lists this clone with a few counts. This rearrangement joins TRBV6-5 to TRBJ2-7; TRBD2 agrees at 10 bases. V lost 4 bases, J lost 4 bases, and 10 bases stayed unmatched. In germline, CDR1 is MNHEY, CDR2 SVGAGI. The CDR3 consists of 16 residues. CDR3 in amino acids: CASSSHGLAVLYEQYF. The CDR3 region has the DNA TGTGCCAGCAGTTCTCATGGACTAGCGGTCTTATACGAGCAGTACTTC.

CDR3 amino acids: CASRTGRSGKLFF. The CDR3 DNA reads as TGTGCCAGCAGGACGGGGAGATCGGGAAAACTGTTTTTT. The rearrangement joins TRBV7-9 to TRBJ1-4; no clear D. Germline lookup yields CDR1 SEHNR and CDR2 FQNEAQ (reference sequence). V was pared by 6 bases and J by 10 bases, with 15 bases between. This CDR3 comprises 13 residues.

This clone has at least ten counts. The chain uses TRBV19 and TRBJ2-3, with 7 bases fitting TRBD2. The CDR3 totals 14 residues. Trimming took 4 bases from V and 4 from J; bases not matched to a gene: 5. Per germline, CDR1 LNHDA and CDR2 SQIVND (reference sequence). Here the CDR3 DNA reads TGTGCCAGTAGTACCCAACGGGGGGCAGATACGCAGTATTTT. This gives the protein CASSTQRGADTQYF.

In this sample, this clone turned up a few times. The rearrangement links TRBV19 to TRBJ2-2, with 8 bases identical to TRBD1. V shed 7 bases, J shed 6 bases, and the junction held 10 bases outside the gene matches. In germline, CDR1 is LNHDA, CDR2 SQIVND (reference sequence). The CDR3 is 15 amino acids. CDR3 residues: CASTETGVSSGELFF. As DNA, the CDR3 is TGTGCCAGTACCGAGACAGGGGTTTCTTCCGGGGAGCTGTTTTTT.

The V and J genes are TRBV9 and TRBJ2-2; D is perhaps TRBD1 (5 bases). CDR1 and CDR2 from the germline V gene are SGDLS and YYNGEE. V shed 4 bases and J shed 7 bases, with 20 bases lying between them. The CDR3 is made up of 16 amino acids. Here the CDR3 reads CASSPWGVASDGELFF. CDR3 bases: TGTGCCAGCAGCCCCTGGGGCGTCGCGAGTGACGGGGAGCTGTTTTTT.

The J gene is TRBJ2-1, the V gene TRBV12-5, with D possibly being TRBD1 (5 bases). CDR3 length equals 12 residues. Germline V gene data show CDR1 as LGHNT and CDR2 as FRNRAP. The germline V and J ends were trimmed by 1 base and 11 bases, with 9 bases remaining between them. The CDR3 DNA sequence: TGTGCTAGTGGTTTGGAAACGGACAAGCAGTTCTTC. As protein: CASGLETDKQFF. Filled out from reference TRBV12-5 and TRBJ2-1, the complete variable domain reads DARVTQTPRHKVTEMGQEVTMRCQPILGHNTVFWYRQTMMQGLELLAYFRNRAPLDDSGMPKDRFSAEMPDATLATLKIQPSEPRDSAVYFCASGLETDKQFFGPGTRLTVL.

The chain uses TRBV30 and TRBJ2-6, with D maybe TRBD2 (6 bases). V was pared by 0 bases and J by 0 bases, with 18 bases between. The CDR3 consists of 19 residues. Germline CDR1 reads GTSNPN; CDR2 reads SVGIG (reference sequence). The CDR3 DNA is TGTGCCTGGAGTGTATATGGGAAGGAGGGGAGCTCTGGGGCCAACGTCCTGACTTTC. Translation gives CAWSVYGKEGSSGANVLTF.

This chain links TRBV13 with TRBJ2-7; D uncertain. The CDR3 contains 14 residues. Trimming stripped 3 bases from V and 2 bases from J, with 11 bases between. Germline CDR1 and CDR2: PRHDT and FYEKMQ (reference sequence). The CDR3 nucleotides read TGTGCCAGCAGCTTGCCCACGCGAGCCTACGAGCAGTACTTC. Encoded protein: CASSLPTRAYEQYF.

In this sample, this clone turned up once. The V and J genes are TRBV19 and TRBJ2-4, with 7 bases that match TRBD2. Per germline, CDR1 LNHDA and CDR2 SQIVND (reference sequence). Unmatched junction bases numbered 16, after V lost 8 bases and J lost 0 bases. This CDR3 has 18 residues. The CDR3 sequence: CASQETSRRVGAKNIQYF. The CDR3 nucleotides read TGTGCCAGTCAGGAGACTAGCCGCCGGGTAGGAGCCAAAAACATTCAGTACTTC.

CDR3 loop: CASSLALAGDEQYF. The CDR3 nucleotides read TGCGCCAGCAGCTTGGCCCTAGCGGGAGACGAGCAGTACTTC. The gene calls are TRBV5-1 and TRBJ2-7; 10 bases fit TRBD2. Germline assignment: CDR1 SGHRS and CDR2 YFSETQ. The junction had 2 bases not matched to a gene; V was cut back by 0 bases and J by 5 bases. This CDR3 spans 14 amino acids.

Note on this clone: Other DNA sequences in the sample encode the same CDR3. The chain combines TRBV18 with TRBJ2-5; no clear D. Germline values: CDR1 KGHSH, CDR2 LQKENI. Deletions cut 0 bases from V and 5 bases from J, with 4 bases between. The CDR3 runs to 12 residues. The CDR3 nucleotides are TGTGCCAGCTCACCACCACGGGAGACCCAGTACTTC. As protein: CASSPPRETQYF.

The J gene is TRBJ2-7, the V gene TRBV7-9, with a tentative D call TRBD1 (6 bases). The CDR3 spans 13 residues. Germline CDR1 SEHNR, CDR2 FQNEAQ (reference sequence). V lost 6 bases and J lost 6, with 15 bases in between. This CDR3 is CASSLSGRGEQYF. DNA of the CDR3: TGTGCCAGCAGTCTGTCGGGCAGGGGCGAGCAGTACTTC.

The chain uses TRBV28 and TRBJ2-2, with D unresolved. The CDR3 length is 15 residues. CDR1 MDHEN and CDR2 SYDVKM come from the germline V gene. V was shortened by 1 base and J by 6 bases, with 12 bases between the two germline ends. CDR3 amino acids: CASSLSDRIAGELFF. The CDR3 DNA sequence: TGTGCCAGCAGTTTATCTGACCGGATCGCCGGGGAGCTGTTTTTT.

A few counts support this clone. J is TRBJ2-5 and V is TRBV6-6, with 8 bases fitting TRBD1. V lost 5 bases and J lost 1; bases outside the gene matches: 3. The CDR3 contains 14 residues. In germline, CDR1 is MNHNY, CDR2 SVGAGI (reference sequence). The CDR3 region is CASSDRGVQETQYF. As DNA, the CDR3 is TGTGCCAGCAGTGACAGGGGTGTCCAAGAGACCCAGTACTTC.

The genes are TRBV27 and TRBJ2-3; 12 nucleotides match TRBD2. V shed 3 bases and J 5 bases; nucleotides not matched to a gene: 0. The CDR3 runs 14 residues. The V gene's germline CDR1 is MNHEY and CDR2 SMNVEV (reference sequence). The CDR3: CASSLTSGRDTQYF. The CDR3, as DNA: TGTGCCAGCAGTTTGACTAGCGGGAGAGATACGCAGTATTTT.

This clone was seen at least ten times. The chain combines TRBV5-8 with TRBJ1-4; 8 bases are a match to TRBD1. The germline gives CDR1 SGHTS, CDR2 YDEGEE. The V and J ends lost 3 bases and 8 bases, in that order; junction bases with no gene match: 6. The CDR3 length is 14 residues. DNA for the CDR3: TGTGCCAGCAGCTCCGGGACAGGATACGAAAAACTGTTTTTT. Translating it yields CASSSGTGYEKLFF.

This clone was observed a handful of times. The germline gene is not matched at one end of the junction; a read error may be the cause. The rearrangement joins TRBV11-3 to TRBJ2-5; no definite D call. This CDR3 is 14 amino acids long. The germline CDR1 and CDR2 sequences are SGHNT and YENEEA. CDR3 nucleotides: TGTGCCAGCAGCGTAGACGGTACCAGAGAGACCCAGTACTTC. It translates to CASSVDGTRETQYF.

This clone has just one count. The chain combines TRBV5-1 with TRBJ2-1; 8 bases line up with TRBD1. Germline CDR1 is SGHRS and CDR2 is YFSETQ. The CDR3 loop spans 15 amino acids. V lost 1 base to trimming and J lost 7 bases; unmatched junction nucleotides: 7. CDR3 DNA sequence: TGCGCCAGCAGCTTGCAGACAGGGGCGGGGAATGAGCAGTTCTTC. Protein product: CASSLQTGAGNEQFF.

The chain uses TRBV28 and TRBJ2-7; 7 bases agree with TRBD2. V lost 3 bases, J lost 2 bases, and 7 bases stayed unmatched. CDR3 length: 15 residues. From germline, CDR1 is MDHEN and CDR2 SYDVKM. Written as DNA, the CDR3 is TGTGCCAGCAGTTTTGGGGTGGGAGGGACCTACGAGCAGTACTTC. Protein: CASSFGVGGTYEQYF.

The V gene is TRBV6-1, the J gene TRBJ2-7, with D tentatively TRBD1 (6 bases). The CDR3 has 13 residues. Germline values: CDR1 MNHNS, CDR2 SASEGT. V was pared by 5 bases and J by 6 bases, with 14 bases between. CDR3 coding DNA: TGTGCCAGCAGTAACGGACAGAGCGCCGAGCAGTACTTC. Translated, it gives CASSNGQSAEQYF.

This clone was observed once. The V call is TRBV7-2, the J call TRBJ1-5, with 7 positions matching TRBD1. Germline lookup yields CDR1 SGHTA and CDR2 FQGNSA. The CDR3 loop spans 15 amino acids. V lost 4 bases, J lost 4 bases, and 7 bases stayed unmatched. CDR3 sequence reads: CASSWTGTANQPQHF. CDR3 in DNA: TGTGCCAGCAGCTGGACCGGGACAGCAAATCAGCCCCAGCATTTT.

V and J are TRBV7-3 and TRBJ2-3, with 13 nucleotides matching TRBD2. Germline values: CDR1 SGHTA, CDR2 FQGTGA. The CDR3 is made up of 18 amino acids. The trim removed 2 bases at V and 6 bases at J, leaving 11 bases unmatched. This CDR3 is CASSLWDAGLAGPDTQYF. The CDR3 coding sequence is TGTGCCAGCAGCTTATGGGACGCGGGACTAGCGGGACCCGATACGCAGTATTTT.

This clone was seen a single time. The chain employs TRBV5-8 and TRBJ2-2, with D hard to call. The CDR3 loop spans 14 amino acids. Germline CDR1 reads SGHTS; CDR2 reads YDEGEE. V lost 4 bases and J lost 1, with 8 bases in between. The CDR3 here is CASSPGRNTGELFF. The CDR3 DNA is TGTGCCAGCAGCCCCGGACGGAACACCGGGGAGCTGTTTTTT.

This chain uses TRBV30 with TRBJ1-5; the D gene is possibly TRBD1 (5 bases). Germline CDR1 is GTSNPN and CDR2 is SVGIG (reference sequence). This CDR3 is built from 15 residues. V dropped 0 bases and J dropped 1 base, with 10 bases sitting between them. The CDR3: CAWSVGWGSNQPQHF. The DNA for the CDR3 is TGTGCCTGGAGTGTAGGTTGGGGGAGCAATCAGCCCCAGCATTTT. The full variable domain, its missing parts supplied by reference TRBV30 and TRBJ1-5, is SQTIHQWPATLVQPVGSPLSLECTVEGTSNPNLYWYRQAAGRGLQLLFYSVGIGQISSEVPQNLSASRPQDRQFILSSKKLLLSDSGFYLCAWSVGWGSNQPQHFGDGTRLSIL.

This CDR3 reads CASSRRGSETQYF. As DNA, the CDR3 is TGTGCCAGCTCAAGGAGGGGATCAGAGACCCAGTACTTC. The chain has TRBV18 and TRBJ2-5; weak D call: TRBD2 (6 bases). V shed 5 bases and J shed 4 bases, with 11 bases lying between them. Germline-derived CDR1 and CDR2 are KGHSH and LQKENI. This CDR3 has 13 residues.

A word on this clone: The same CDR3 also results from other DNA sequences found in this sample. The chain uses TRBV6-5 and TRBJ2-7; D is tentatively TRBD1 or TRBD2 (6 bases each). The CDR3 length is 14 residues. Germline CDR1 MNHEY, CDR2 SVGAGI. V lost 0 bases to trimming and J lost 2 bases, with 8 bases between them. The CDR3 spells CASSYSGGPYEQYF. For the CDR3, the DNA is TGTGCCAGCAGTTACTCGGGGGGCCCCTACGAGCAGTACTTC.

The genes are TRBV28 and TRBJ2-1; 7 nucleotides line up with TRBD2. The ends lost 4 bases at V and 3 bases at J; junction bases unmatched: 9. CDR1 is MDHEN and CDR2 is SYDVKM in the germline V gene. The CDR3 has 16 residues. The CDR3 sequence: CASSSLGGRGYNEQFF. CDR3 bases: TGTGCCAGCAGTTCCCTTGGTGGGAGGGGCTACAATGAGCAGTTCTTC.